One sample yielded the 28 T cell receptor beta chains listed below, sequenced in a study of OX40 agonist ivuxolimab in advanced cancers. Method: immunoSEQ multiplex PCR; TCRdb's copy keeps in-frame clones and lacks some. The repertoire holds some 30,000 clones, with roughly 83% as singletons. The material sequenced was CD4+ or CD8+ T cells sorted from blood, taken in a trial of the OX40 agonist ivuxolimab. The receptors come from an adult with an advanced solid tumor such as melanoma, head and neck, liver or kidney cancer.

In this sample, this clone turned up a few times. The V gene is TRBV10-2, the J gene TRBJ1-2; 7 bases are a match to TRBD1. V was pared by 0 bases and J by 4 bases, with 2 bases of the junction left unmatched. This CDR3 spans 14 amino acids. CDR1 WSHSY and CDR2 SAAADI come from the germline V gene. The CDR3 loop is CASSESRTGYGYTF. Written as DNA, the CDR3 is TGCGCCAGCAGTGAGTCGAGGACAGGCTATGGCTACACCTTC.

This clone has more than one count but fewer than ten. This chain connects TRBV5-4 to TRBJ1-2, with TRBD1 identical over 9 bases. CDR1 is SGHNT, CDR2 YYREEE, per germline (reference sequence). V gave up 4 bases and J gave up 10 bases; unmatched junction bases: 14. This CDR3 region has 15 residues. The DNA for the CDR3 is TGTGCCAGCAGCCCAACGTGGGACAGGGCGGTCGTCTACACCTTC. Translation gives CASSPTWDRAVVYTF.

CDR3 region: CASSRSQGANQPQHF. The CDR3 DNA follows: TGCGCCAGCAGCCGGTCCCAGGGGGCTAATCAGCCCCAGCATTTT. This chain links TRBV4-1 with TRBJ1-5, with 8 bases fitting TRBD1. CDR1 and CDR2 from the germline V gene are MGHRA and YSYEKL. The CDR3 runs 15 residues. The J segment lost 4 bases and the V segment lost 4 bases, leaving 6 bases of the junction unmatched.

V usage is TRBV4-3 and J usage is TRBJ2-6; D is uncertain. CDR1 is LGHNA and CDR2 is YSLEER in the germline V gene. Deletions cut 3 bases from V and 1 base from J, with 10 bases between. The CDR3 totals 16 residues. CDR3 coding DNA: TGCGCCAGCAGCCAGGATGGTTCTTCTGGGGCCAACGTCCTGACTTTC. The encoded protein is CASSQDGSSGANVLTF.

The chain links TRBV7-6 to TRBJ2-1, with 10 bases that match TRBD2. CDR1 is SGHVS and CDR2 is FNYEAQ in the germline V gene. CDR3 length: 17 amino acids. J was trimmed by 1 base and V by 4 bases; bases with no gene match: 7. This chain's CDR3 is CASSSSGGAESYNEQFF. The CDR3 nucleotides read TGTGCCAGCAGCTCGAGCGGGGGGGCCGAATCCTACAATGAGCAGTTCTTC. The variable domain in full, with the rest retrieved from reference TRBV7-6 and TRBJ2-1, is GAGVSQSPRYKVTKRGQDVALRCDPISGHVSLYWYRQALGQGPEFLTYFNYEAQQDKSGLPNDRFSAERPEGSISTLTIQRTEQRDSAMYRCASSSSGGAESYNEQFFGPGTRLTVL.

A single count supports this clone. This sequence joins TRBV11-3 and TRBJ2-7; D call uncertain. Trimming removed 4 bases from V and 7 bases from J, with 5 bases in between. CDR1 SGHNT and CDR2 YENEEA come from the germline V gene. The CDR3 totals 10 residues. CDR3 residues: CASSYVEQYF. The CDR3 DNA sequence: TGTGCCAGCAGCTACGTTGAGCAGTACTTC.

This clone has more than one count but fewer than ten. Other DNA variants within this sample encode the same CDR3. The rearrangement links TRBV7-3 to TRBJ1-1, with D tentatively TRBD1 (6 bases). CDR3 length: 14 amino acids. Between the trimmed V and J ends, which lost 4 bases and 1 base, there was a span of 10 bases. Germline V gene sequence: CDR1 SGHTA, CDR2 FQGTGA. This chain's CDR3 is CASSSTGRNTEAFF. CDR3 sequence (DNA): TGTGCCAGCAGCTCAACAGGGCGGAACACTGAAGCTTTCTTT.

This rearrangement joins TRBV13 to TRBJ2-5; possibly TRBD1 for D (6 bases). Trimming took off 3 bases at V and 5 bases at J, with 10 bases between the two ends. The CDR3 extends over 13 amino acids. Looked up from germline, CDR1 is PRHDT and CDR2 is FYEKMQ (reference sequence). DNA for the CDR3: TGTGCCAGCAGCTTTTACCAGGGGGAGACCCAGTACTTC. Protein product: CASSFYQGETQYF.

In DNA, the CDR3 is TGTGCCAGCAGCCCCCGAGGGAGGGCAAACTATGGCTACACCTTC. It specifies CASSPRGRANYGYTF. V and J are TRBV5-5 and TRBJ1-2; no definite D call. Between the trimmed V and J ends, which lost 4 bases and 2 bases, there was a span of 15 bases. This CDR3 has 15 amino acids. The germline CDR1 and CDR2 sequences are SGHKS and YYEKEE (reference sequence).

CDR3 nucleotides: TGTGCCAGCAGTGACCTAGCGGGGGGCGGGCAAGAGACCCAGTACTTC. Its translation: CASSDLAGGGQETQYF. This chain uses TRBV6-1 with TRBJ2-5; 11 bases align to TRBD2. The germline gives CDR1 MNHNS, CDR2 SASEGT. V was pared by 3 bases and J by 2 bases, with 5 bases of the junction left unmatched. There are 16 residues in the CDR3.

This clone is labeled as hyperexpanded. The chain has TRBV9 and TRBJ2-1; TRBD2 might be the D (5 bases). V lost 6 bases and J 6 bases, leaving 13 bases between the germline ends. The length of the CDR3 is 13 residues. Germline-derived CDR1 and CDR2 are SGDLS and YYNGEE. CDR3 in DNA: TGTGCCAGCAATAACCCTAGCCTCAATGAGCAGTTCTTC. Translated: CASNNPSLNEQFF.

This rearrangement joins TRBV7-8 to TRBJ2-5; D is unresolved. With 10 bases removed from V and 1 base from J, the gap between germline ends came to 16 bases. The germline CDR1 and CDR2 sequences are SGHVS and FQNEAQ. This CDR3 has 14 residues. CDR3 DNA: TGTGCCACCGAGTTGCAGATACTCCAAGAGACCCAGTACTTC. This codes for CATELQILQETQYF.

The chain carries TRBV6-1 and TRBJ1-4; D uncertain. V was trimmed by 1 base and J by 1 base, leaving 4 bases between them. The CDR3 sequence is 14 residues long. CDR1 and CDR2 (germline): MNHNS, SASEGT. CDR3 protein: CASSEEGTNEKLFF. As DNA, the CDR3 is TGTGCCAGCAGTGAAGAAGGAACTAATGAAAAACTGTTTTTT.

This rearrangement joins TRBV4-3 to TRBJ1-6; weak D call: TRBD1 (6 bases). This CDR3 has 14 residues. V was pared by 3 bases and J by 10 bases, with 13 bases between. Germline assignment: CDR1 LGHNA and CDR2 YSLEER. For the CDR3, the DNA is TGCGCCAGCAGCCAGGGACACCGAGGCTCACCCCTCCACTTT. This encodes CASSQGHRGSPLHF.

This clone was observed a handful of times. V is TRBV5-4 and J is TRBJ1-2, with no clear D. The CDR3 consists of 13 residues. CDR1 is SGHNT and CDR2 is YYREEE in the germline V gene (reference sequence). Trimming stripped 0 bases from V and 6 bases from J, with 9 bases between. The CDR3 protein is CASSLDKLNGYTF. CDR3 nucleotide sequence: TGTGCCAGCAGCTTGGACAAATTGAATGGCTACACCTTC.

The chain recombines TRBV7-9 with TRBJ1-1; D unresolved. CDR3 length: 15 residues. Per germline, CDR1 SEHNR and CDR2 FQNEAQ (reference sequence). The V and J ends lost 1 base and 1 base respectively, with 10 bases between them. The CDR3 region is CASSLEPFGNTEAFF. In nucleotides, the CDR3 is TGTGCCAGCAGCTTAGAACCGTTTGGGAACACTGAAGCTTTCTTT.

The chain uses TRBV5-6 and TRBJ1-2, with TRBD1 matching over 7 bases. CDR3 size: 14 residues. J lost 7 bases, V lost 0 bases, and 6 bases had no gene match. Looked up from germline, CDR1 is SGHDT and CDR2 is YYEEEE. This CDR3 is CASSLEGTVLGYTF. The CDR3 DNA follows: TGTGCCAGCAGCTTGGAGGGGACAGTGCTTGGCTACACCTTC. Full variable domain (outside the CDR3, taken from reference TRBV5-6 and TRBJ1-2): DAGVTQSPTHLIKTRGQQVTLRCSPKSGHDTVSWYQQALGQGPQFIFQYYEEEERQRGNFPDRFSGHQFPNYSSELNVNALLLGDSALYLCASSLEGTVLGYTFGSGTRLTVV.

This chain joins TRBV5-1 and TRBJ2-7, with D tentatively TRBD2 (6 bases). The CDR3 is 15 residues long. Looked up from germline, CDR1 is SGHRS and CDR2 is YFSETQ. Deletions cut 1 base from V and 2 bases from J, with 13 bases between. CDR3 loop: CASSLHAGTPYEQYF. DNA for the CDR3: TGCGCCAGCAGCTTGCACGCGGGGACCCCCTACGAGCAGTACTTC.

Concerning this clone: The germline gene is not matched at one end of the junction; a read error may be the cause. The rearrangement joins TRBV6-6 to TRBJ2-1; 10 nucleotides line up with TRBD2. Germline V gene lookup returns CDR1 MNHNY and CDR2 SVGAGI (reference sequence). The CDR3 loop spans 16 amino acids. CDR3 sequence reads: CASSYPTSGTHNKQFF. CDR3 sequence (DNA): TGTGCCAGCAGTTACCCCACTAGCGGGACCCACAATAAGCAGTTCTTC.

The V call is TRBV2, the J call TRBJ2-6; D gene ambiguous. The V and J ends lost 2 bases and 0 bases respectively, with 8 bases between them. Germline-derived CDR1 and CDR2 are SNHLY and FYNNEI. The CDR3 contains 16 residues. The CDR3 nucleotides are TGTGCCAGCAGTGAAAGGCACCTCTCTGGGGCCAACGTCCTGACTTTC. Translated: CASSERHLSGANVLTF.

The rearrangement uses TRBV10-3 and TRBJ2-1; 9 bases map to TRBD2. Germline V gene sequence: CDR1 ENHRY, CDR2 SYGVKD. The CDR3 consists of 16 residues. The junction had 15 bases not matched to a gene; V was cut back by 6 bases and J by 9 bases. The CDR3: CAISEGALAGNGEQFF. The CDR3 coding sequence is TGTGCCATCAGCGAGGGGGCTCTAGCGGGAAACGGTGAGCAGTTCTTC.

V is TRBV19 and J is TRBJ2-7; weak D call: TRBD1 (5 bases). The germline V gene has CDR1 LNHDA and CDR2 SQIVND (reference sequence). V lost 3 bases, J lost 0 bases, and 9 bases lay in between. The length of the CDR3 is 14 residues. The CDR3: CASSIVGASYEQYF. CDR3 bases: TGTGCCAGTAGTATTGTAGGGGCCTCCTACGAGCAGTACTTC.

The chain employs TRBV6-5 and TRBJ2-3; D gene unclear. V dropped 8 bases and J dropped 0 bases, with 9 bases sitting between them. Germline assignment: CDR1 MNHEY and CDR2 SVGAGI. This CDR3 spans 13 amino acids. The CDR3 here is CASLAASTDTQYF. As DNA, the CDR3 is TGTGCCAGCCTGGCGGCTAGCACAGATACGCAGTATTTT.

The V call is TRBV27, the J call TRBJ2-1, with 7 bases matching TRBD2. Germline CDR1 reads MNHEY; CDR2 reads SMNVEV (reference sequence). The J segment lost 4 bases and the V segment lost 4 bases, leaving 7 bases of the junction unmatched. This CDR3 is 15 amino acids long. Written as DNA, the CDR3 is TGTGCCAGCAGTTACGGACTAGGGGTGTACAATGAGCAGTTCTTC. It is translated as CASSYGLGVYNEQFF.

The V call is TRBV29-1, the J call TRBJ1-2; tentative D call: TRBD1 (5 bases). Germline V gene sequence: CDR1 SQVTM, CDR2 ANQGSEA. With 4 bases removed from V and 9 bases from J, the gap between germline ends came to 12 bases. CDR3 size: 11 residues. The DNA of the CDR3 is TGCAGCGTTGGAGAGGGGTCAAGCTACACCTTC. This gives the protein CSVGEGSSYTF.

The chain's CDR3 is CASSLSPLHQGGYTF. The CDR3 bases are TGTGCCAGCAGTTTATCCCCACTCCACCAAGGAGGCTACACCTTC. This sequence joins TRBV27 and TRBJ1-2; D remains ambiguous. Trimming removed 0 bases at V and 8 bases at J, with 16 bases between. The CDR3 runs 15 residues. CDR1 is MNHEY and CDR2 is SMNVEV in the germline V gene (reference sequence).

The CDR3 here is CASRTGTGELFF. CDR3 coding DNA: TGTGCCAGCAGAACCGGCACCGGGGAGCTGTTTTTT. The chain employs TRBV27 and TRBJ2-2; D remains ambiguous. Germline CDR1 is MNHEY and CDR2 is SMNVEV (reference sequence). V was shortened by 6 bases and J by 4 bases, with 6 bases between the two germline ends. CDR3 length: 12 residues.

The J gene is TRBJ2-5, the V gene TRBV27, with 11 nucleotides matching TRBD2. The V gene end was trimmed by 5 bases and the J gene end by 0 bases; junction bases not matched to a gene: 8. This CDR3 comprises 17 residues. The germline V gene encodes CDR1 MNHEY and CDR2 SMNVEV (reference sequence). The CDR3 protein is CASSPRVAGGDQETQYF. CDR3 nucleotide sequence: TGTGCCAGCAGTCCCCGGGTAGCGGGAGGGGACCAAGAGACCCAGTACTTC.